The clone carrying this T cell receptor beta chain was observed once. The protocol was immunoSEQ multiplex PCR, while the TCRdb copy is restricted to in-frame clones and leaves out a portion. The table shows about 140,000 clones, with 80% to 85% occurring only once. V was trimmed by 4 bases and J by 4 bases, leaving 14 bases between them. The CDR3 runs to 14 residues. Germline CDR1 SGHRS, CDR2 YFSETQ. This specimen belongs to a study of blood T cell repertoires in COVID-19. This chain connects TRBV5-1 to TRBJ1-1; D is unresolved. The clonotype was recovered from a woman aged 55-69 years with acute or convalescent COVID-19. Sequencing used peripheral blood. The CDR3 DNA is TGCGCCAGCAGCCCCCGCGGTCAGAGCACTGAAGCTTTCTTT. Its protein is CASSPRGQSTEAFF. The full variable domain, with the rest looked up from reference TRBV5-1 and TRBJ1-1, is KAGVTQTPRYLIKTRGQQVTLSCSPISGHRSVSWYQQTPGQGLQFLFEYFSETQRNKGNFPGRFSGRQFSNSRSEMNVSTLELGDSALYLCASSPRGQSTEAFFGQGTRLTVV.